A selection of T cell receptor beta chains follows, all from one sample in a study of control samples from healthy donors and cancer patients. Profiling relied on immunoSEQ multiplex PCR, and the TCRdb table lists in-frame clones only, not all of them. The data show 150,000 to 200,000 clones, with approximately 94% seen just once and over 1.3% held by the top ten. The sequenced sample was blood. These receptors were taken from a woman in her late teens or twenties in good health. Both conserved end residues are part of each CDR3. The D gene is left open where the match is weak. Clone size is given for some rows only: seen once, a few or many times, or a class if the clone is expanded.

>TRBV6-2/TRBV6-3|-|TRBJ1-2|-
TGTGCCAGCAGTTTCCCGCATCCGAATAGAGGCTACACCTTC
CASSFPHPNRGYTF
>TRBV9|-|TRBJ1-1|-
TGTGCCAGCAGCGTAGGAAACAGGGAGGACTCTGAAGCTTTCTTT
CASSVGNREDSEAFF
>TRBV5-4|-|TRBJ1-4|-
TGTGCCAGCAGCTTGCAGGTCGGAGAAAAACTGTTTTTT
CASSLQVGEKLFF
>TRBV21-1|-|TRBJ2-3|-
TGTGCCAGCAGCGCCCGGGACAGGGGGCAAGGGGATACGCAGTATTTT
CASSARDRGQGDTQYF
>TRBV5-1|-|TRBJ1-1|TRBD1
TGCGCCAGCAGCGCAACCGGGACAGCGAACACTGAAGCTTTCTTT
CASSATGTANTEAFF
>TRBV6-5|-|TRBJ1-1|-
TGTGCCAGCAAAGACCGCCAGGTTGCGAACACTGAAGCTTTCTTT
CASKDRQVANTEAFF
>TRBV4-3|few|TRBJ1-1|-
TGCGCCAGCAGCCAAGAAGTCAGGGCGGGGACTGAAGCTTTCTTT
CASSQEVRAGTEAFF
>TRBV10-3|-|TRBJ2-7|-
TGTGCCATCAGTCCCAGGGAGGGGGGGTCCTACGAGCAGTACTTC
CAISPREGGSYEQYF
>TRBV27|-|TRBJ1-6|TRBD1
TGTGCCAGCAGTTTGCGGGACAGTGTCTCACCCCTCCACTTT
CASSLRDSVSPLHF
>TRBV5-1|-|TRBJ1-1|-
TGCGCCAGCAGCTTGTCGCAGGGCGCTGAAGCTTTCTTT
CASSLSQGAEAFF
>TRBV12-3/TRBV12-4|-|TRBJ1-2|-
TGTGCCAGCAGTTTACGGGACCGGTATGGCTACACCTTC
CASSLRDRYGYTF
>TRBV28|-|TRBJ1-2|TRBD1
TGTGCCAGCAGTTCGGGACAGGGGGCGGGTGGCTACACCTTC
CASSSGQGAGGYTF
>TRBV25-1|-|TRBJ1-2|-
TGTGCCAGCAGTGTTACTTCAGGGAGTGGCGGCTACACCTTC
CASSVTSGSGGYTF
>TRBV6-2/TRBV6-3|-|TRBJ2-2|TRBD1
TGTGCCAGCAGTCCGGGACAGACGAACACCGGGGAGCTGTTTTTT
CASSPGQTNTGELFF
>TRBV7-8|-|TRBJ1-5|-
TGTGCCAGCAGCACCCTCACAGGGATCTTCGATCAGCCCCAGCATTTT
CASSTLTGIFDQPQHF
>TRBV7-3|-|TRBJ2-1|-
TGTGCCAGCAGCCCCCGGGCAGGGGATGAGCAGTTCTTC
CASSPRAGDEQFF
>TRBV6-1|-|TRBJ2-2|-
TGTGCCAGCAGTGAATTATGGGGGACCGGGGAGCTGTTTTTT
CASSELWGTGELFF
>TRBV7-3|-|TRBJ1-4|-
TGTGCCAGCAGCTTACTTGGGTTCCCTGAAAAACTGTTTTTT
CASSLLGFPEKLFF
>TRBV5-1|-|TRBJ1-1|-
TGCGCCAGCAGCTTATATGACCTAAACACTGAAGCTTTCTTT
CASSLYDLNTEAFF
>TRBV7-9|-|TRBJ1-1|TRBD1
TGTGCCAGCAAACCAATTCAGGGGGGAGCTGAAGCTTTCTTT
CASKPIQGGAEAFF
>TRBV5-1|-|TRBJ1-1|-
TGCGCCAGCACTTACGGCGGGAACACTGAAGCTTTCTTT
CASTYGGNTEAFF
>TRBV6-5|-|TRBJ1-5|-
TGTGCCAGCAGTCGGGACGGGTATAGCAATCAGCCCCAGCATTTT
CASSRDGYSNQPQHF
>TRBV7-8|-|TRBJ2-7|-
TGTGCCAGCAGCTTAGGAAGGGCCGAGCAGTACTTC
CASSLGRAEQYF
>TRBV28|few|TRBJ2-2|-
TGTGCCAGCAGTTTCGTCTCCGGGACGGATTACACCGGGGAGCTGTTTTTT
CASSFVSGTDYTGELFF
>TRBV23-1|-|TRBJ1-4|-
TGCGCCAGCAGTCAGGGCACCAACGGACGCGAAAAACTGTTTTTT
CASSQGTNGREKLFF
>TRBV5-4|once|TRBJ1-3|TRBD1
TGTGCCAGCAGCTTGGGACAGGGGGTATCTGGAAACACCATATATTTT
CASSLGQGVSGNTIYF
>TRBV7-2|few|TRBJ1-1|-
TGTGCCAGCAGCATTAGCTCAGTAGCTGAAGCTTTCTTT
CASSISSVAEAFF
>TRBV7-3|-|TRBJ1-1|-
TGTGCCAGCAGCGGAACAGGGATCACTGAAGCTTTCTTT
CASSGTGITEAFF
>TRBV29-1|-|TRBJ2-7|TRBD1
TGCAGCGCTATGCTAGACAGGGGGAGGGGCGAGCAGTACTTC
CSAMLDRGRGEQYF
>TRBV9|-|TRBJ2-5|TRBD2
TGTGCCAGCGGAGATCATAGCGGGGCTCGGGAGACCCAGTACTTC
CASGDHSGARETQYF
>TRBV5-1|-|TRBJ1-6|-
TGCGCCAGCACCCTCCAAACCGGGATTACCCCCTCACCCCTCCACTTT
CASTLQTGITPSPLHF
>TRBV10-2|-|TRBJ1-5|-
TGCGCCAGCAGTGCGGGGGGCGGGCAGCCCCAGCATTTT
CASSAGGGQPQHF
>TRBV5-1|-|TRBJ1-1|TRBD1
TGCGCCAGCAGCTTGACAGGGGGGAACACTGAAGCTTTCTTT
CASSLTGGNTEAFF
>TRBV21-1|-|TRBJ1-6|-
TGTGCCAGCAGCGCAACCGAACGGGACGCCTGTAATTCACCCCTCCACTTT
CASSATERDACNSPLHF
>TRBV19|-|TRBJ2-2|-
TGTGCCATCCGAGGGAACACCGGGGAGCTGTTTTTT
CAIRGNTGELFF
>TRBV2|-|TRBJ1-5|TRBD1
TGTGCCAGCAAGAACAGGGGGCACCAGCCCCAGCATTTT
CASKNRGHQPQHF
>TRBV9|-|TRBJ2-2|TRBD1
TGTGCCAGCAGAGAGACAGGGTTTACCGGGGAGCTGTTTTTT
CASRETGFTGELFF
>TRBV6-2/TRBV6-3|-|TRBJ2-6|-
TGTGCCAGCAGTTACGGGGCTGGGGCCAACGTCCTGACTTTC
CASSYGAGANVLTF
>TRBV5-1|-|TRBJ2-1|TRBD1
TGCGCCAGCAGCGGGACCGGGACAGCATCCTACAATGAGCAGTTCTTC
CASSGTGTASYNEQFF
>TRBV5-4|once|TRBJ2-5|-
TGTGCCAGCAGCTCGTACAGGGAAGGGGGAGAGACCCAGTACTTC
CASSSYREGGETQYF
>TRBV6-6|-|TRBJ1-2|-
TGTGCCAGCAGTTCCCTCAGGGATGGCTATGGCTACACCTTC
CASSSLRDGYGYTF
>TRBV5-1|-|TRBJ2-7|-
TGCGCCAGCAGCTTGGGGCTTACACCTGAGAGCTCCTACGAGCAGTACTTC
CASSLGLTPESSYEQYF
>TRBV10-3|-|TRBJ2-1|TRBD1
TGTGCCATCAGTGTCGACCGGGACAGGGGGAGAAATGAGCAGTTCTTC
CAISVDRDRGRNEQFF
>TRBV4-1|-|TRBJ2-7|TRBD1
TGCGCCAGCAGCCACGTGACAGGGAAGAGGGACGAGCAGTACTTC
CASSHVTGKRDEQYF
>TRBV11-3|-|TRBJ2-3|TRBD2
TGTGCCAGCAGCCTCGTCCTTGATAGCGGGGGGGCTGGGGTGCAGTATTTT
CASSLVLDSGGAGVQYF
>TRBV28|-|TRBJ1-1|TRBD1
TGTGCCAGCAGTCTTCGTAGGGGACAGCTGAACACTGAAGCTTTCTTT
CASSLRRGQLNTEAFF
>TRBV24-1|-|TRBJ1-4|-
TGTGCCACCAGTGATCACGGTGCAACTAATGAAAAACTGTTTTTT
CATSDHGATNEKLFF
>TRBV12-3/TRBV12-4|-|TRBJ1-4|-
TGTGCCAGCGCCAATGAAAAACTGTTTTTT
CASANEKLFF
>TRBV18|-|TRBJ1-1|-
TGTGCCAGCTCACCAGCCACAGCAAACACTGAAGCTTTCTTT
CASSPATANTEAFF
>TRBV27|-|TRBJ1-6|-
TGTGCCAGCAGTTTTCAGCCCAGGTTAGATTATTCACCCCTCCACTTT
CASSFQPRLDYSPLHF
>TRBV28|-|TRBJ1-1|TRBD1
TGTGCCAGCAGTTTACCCCCAGGGACAGGAAGGTCTGAAGCTTTCTTT
CASSLPPGTGRSEAFF